The 8 T cell receptor beta chains given below trace back to one sample, sequenced in a study of blood T cell repertoires in COVID-19. Clones were read by immunoSEQ multiplex PCR, and TCRdb kept only the in-frame ones, dropping some. The sample has fewer than 250,000 clones, approximately 86% seen once. Material: PBMCs or T cells enriched from blood (not recorded which). The receptor source for this set is a woman aged 50 to 65 with acute COVID-19.

This sequence joins TRBV10-3 and TRBJ1-6; maybe TRBD1 (5 bases). Germline lookup yields CDR1 ENHRY and CDR2 SYGVKD. The CDR3 spans 13 residues. V was cut by 8 bases and J by 10 bases, with 15 bases left in between. CDR3 amino acids: CAIREGSGSPLHF. CDR3 coding DNA: TGTGCCATCCGGGAGGGGTCGGGCTCACCCCTCCACTTT.

The V call is TRBV27, the J call TRBJ1-1, with D perhaps TRBD1 (6 bases). The CDR3 is 14 amino acids. Germline CDR1 MNHEY, CDR2 SMNVEV (reference sequence). V lost 3 bases, J lost 4 bases, and 12 bases lay in between. The CDR3 sequence: CASSLIIGGTEAFF. In nucleotides, the CDR3 is TGTGCCAGCAGTTTGATAATAGGGGGCACTGAAGCTTTCTTT.

The chain employs TRBV7-3 and TRBJ2-1; D possibly corresponds to TRBD1 (6 bases). The CDR3 extends over 14 amino acids. V shed 2 bases and J shed 7 bases, with 12 bases lying between them. From germline, CDR1 is SGHTA and CDR2 FQGTGA. CDR3 residues: CASSLGTTRNEQFF. In DNA, the CDR3 is TGTGCCAGCAGCTTAGGGACAACACGTAATGAGCAGTTCTTC.

V usage is TRBV12-3 or TRBV12-4 and J usage is TRBJ2-7; D is uncertain. CDR3 length: 13 amino acids. V gave up 4 bases and J gave up 0 bases, with 7 bases separating them. The DNA of the CDR3 is TGTGCCAGCAGTTCCCTTAGCTCCTACGAGCAGTACTTC. It codes for CASSSLSSYEQYF.

This chain joins TRBV2 and TRBJ2-2; maybe TRBD1 (5 bases). The germline CDR1 and CDR2 sequences are SNHLY and FYNNEI. The CDR3 consists of 13 residues. Trimming stripped 8 bases from V and 5 bases from J, with 12 bases between. As DNA, the CDR3 is TGTGCCAGCTGCAGGGATGAAACCGGGGAGCTGTTTTTT. Translation gives CASCRDETGELFF.

J is TRBJ1-6 and V is TRBV9, with TRBD1 matching over 7 bases. The trim removed 3 bases at V and 6 bases at J, leaving 9 bases unmatched. Per the germline V gene, CDR1 is SGDLS and CDR2 is YYNGEE. The CDR3 loop spans 16 amino acids. The CDR3, as DNA: TGTGCCAGCAGCGGGGGGGCAGGGGACAGTAATTCACCCCTCCACTTT. Translation: CASSGGAGDSNSPLHF.

This sequence joins TRBV4-2 and TRBJ2-1; 10 bases are shared with TRBD2. The trim removed 0 bases at V and 4 bases at J, leaving 6 bases unmatched. CDR3 length: 17 residues. CDR1 is LGHNA, CDR2 YNFKEQ, per germline. The CDR3 protein is CASSQDRASGGYNEQFF. The CDR3 DNA sequence: TGTGCCAGCAGCCAAGATAGGGCTAGCGGGGGTTACAATGAGCAGTTCTTC.

This clone was counted only a few times. V gene TRBV5-5 combines with J gene TRBJ1-1; tentative D call: TRBD1 (5 bases). Trimming removed 0 bases from V and 1 base from J, with 10 bases in between. CDR3 length: 15 amino acids. Germline lookup yields CDR1 SGHKS and CDR2 YYEKEE (reference sequence). The chain's CDR3 is CASSLGRGPNTEAFF. CDR3 sequence (DNA): TGTGCCAGCAGCTTGGGGCGGGGACCGAACACTGAAGCTTTCTTT.